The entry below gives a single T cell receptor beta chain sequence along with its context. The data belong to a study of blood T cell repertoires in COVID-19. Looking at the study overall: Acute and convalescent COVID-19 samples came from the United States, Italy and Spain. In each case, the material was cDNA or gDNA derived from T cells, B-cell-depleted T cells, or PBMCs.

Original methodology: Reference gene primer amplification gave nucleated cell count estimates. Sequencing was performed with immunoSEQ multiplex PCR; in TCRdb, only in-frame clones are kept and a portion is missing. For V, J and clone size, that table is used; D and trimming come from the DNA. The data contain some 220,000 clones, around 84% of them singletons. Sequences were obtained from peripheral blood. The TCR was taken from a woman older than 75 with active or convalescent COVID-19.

The CDR3 bases are TGTGCCAGCAGCTTGGGCGGGAGACTTCCGAATGAGCAGTTCTTC. It codes for CASSLGGRLPNEQFF. This sequence joins TRBV5-4 and TRBJ2-1; 7 bases map to TRBD2. CDR1 and CDR2 from the germline V gene are SGHNT and YYREEE (reference sequence). V was pared by 0 bases and J by 7 bases, with 7 bases of the junction left unmatched. CDR3 length equals 15 residues. The entire variable domain, with the rest obtained from reference TRBV5-4 and TRBJ2-1, is as follows: ETGVTQSPTHLIKTRGQQVTLRCSSQSGHNTVSWYQQALGQGPQFIFQYYREEENGRGNFPPRFSGLQFPNYSSELNVNALELDDSALYLCASSLGGRLPNEQFFGPGTRLTVL.